This is a list of T cell receptor beta chains from one sample in a study of OX40 agonist ivuxolimab in advanced cancers. Using immunoSEQ multiplex PCR, the repertoire was profiled, and TCRdb retains in-frame clones only, with some absent. Here the sample spans 75,000 to 80,000 clones, around 85% being singletons. The sequences come from CD4+ or CD8+ T cells sorted from blood, collected in a trial of the OX40 agonist ivuxolimab. The receptors here all came from an adult with an advanced solid tumor such as melanoma, head and neck, liver or kidney cancer. CDR3s include the opening cysteine and the closing phenylalanine or tryptophan. Each record gives: D gene, V gene, J gene, CDR3 protein. The D gene is left open where the match is weak.

d_gene: TRBD1
v_gene: TRBV7-8
j_gene: TRBJ1-2
CDR3aa: CASSPRDRALDGYTF

d_gene: TRBD1
v_gene: TRBV14
j_gene: TRBJ1-6
CDR3aa: CASSQDTGQGRSPLHF

d_gene: .
v_gene: TRBV10-3
j_gene: TRBJ2-1
CDR3aa: CAIRDTPYNEQFF

d_gene: TRBD1
v_gene: TRBV6-5
j_gene: TRBJ1-1
CDR3aa: CASSVTGGDTEAFF

d_gene: TRBD2
v_gene: TRBV5-5
j_gene: TRBJ2-7
CDR3aa: CASSLRLAAYNYEQYF

d_gene: TRBD1
v_gene: TRBV6-1
j_gene: TRBJ2-1
CDR3aa: CASSARQGIYNEQFF

d_gene: .
v_gene: TRBV29-1
j_gene: TRBJ2-5
CDR3aa: CSVRRLQGLGEETQYF

d_gene: TRBD2
v_gene: TRBV12-5
j_gene: TRBJ2-5
CDR3aa: CASGPTSGGLLKETQYF

d_gene: TRBD1
v_gene: TRBV19
j_gene: TRBJ2-7
CDR3aa: CASSRTRDRGEAQYF

d_gene: .
v_gene: TRBV5-1
j_gene: TRBJ2-1
CDR3aa: CASSLGTGGEQFF

d_gene: .
v_gene: TRBV9
j_gene: TRBJ2-3
CDR3aa: CASSVLGYTSTDTQYF

d_gene: .
v_gene: TRBV2
j_gene: TRBJ2-2
CDR3aa: CASRQGLGELFF

d_gene: .
v_gene: TRBV19
j_gene: TRBJ1-5
CDR3aa: CASSQQVNQPQHF

d_gene: .
v_gene: TRBV5-8
j_gene: TRBJ1-3
CDR3aa: CANARELGNTIYF

d_gene: .
v_gene: TRBV30
j_gene: TRBJ1-1
CDR3aa: CAWSVFPGGWGRNTEAFF

d_gene: TRBD1
v_gene: TRBV11-2
j_gene: TRBJ1-2
CDR3aa: CASSPRQGDYGYTF

d_gene: .
v_gene: TRBV7-2
j_gene: TRBJ1-6
CDR3aa: CASSLEGPYNSPLHF

d_gene: .
v_gene: TRBV18
j_gene: TRBJ1-1
CDR3aa: CASSPVKPPMNTEAFF

d_gene: .
v_gene: TRBV27
j_gene: TRBJ2-3
CDR3aa: CASSLIAERTSTDTQYF

d_gene: .
v_gene: TRBV19
j_gene: TRBJ1-1
CDR3aa: CASSAQGDTEAFF

d_gene: .
v_gene: TRBV28
j_gene: TRBJ2-5
CDR3aa: CASSLFGETQYF

d_gene: .
v_gene: TRBV5-4
j_gene: TRBJ2-1
CDR3aa: CASSLEVYNEQFF

d_gene: .
v_gene: TRBV6-5
j_gene: TRBJ2-2
CDR3aa: CASSSEVWGRELFF

d_gene: .
v_gene: TRBV19
j_gene: TRBJ2-3
CDR3aa: CASSLSGRTDTQYF

d_gene: .
v_gene: TRBV19
j_gene: TRBJ1-1
CDR3aa: CASSITHSNTEAFF

d_gene: .
v_gene: TRBV7-9
j_gene: TRBJ2-7
CDR3aa: CASSLVNGEQYF

d_gene: .
v_gene: TRBV11-3
j_gene: TRBJ2-1
CDR3aa: CASSQGSLYNEQFF

d_gene: TRBD1
v_gene: TRBV27
j_gene: TRBJ1-3
CDR3aa: CASSSQGASSGNTIYF

d_gene: .
v_gene: TRBV6-5
j_gene: TRBJ2-1
CDR3aa: CASSAFRQDQVF

d_gene: .
v_gene: TRBV14
j_gene: TRBJ2-1
CDR3aa: CASSQEGRGNYNEQFF

d_gene: TRBD1
v_gene: TRBV7-9
j_gene: TRBJ1-6
CDR3aa: CASSSRAGTEYSPLHF

d_gene: .
v_gene: TRBV5-4
j_gene: TRBJ1-3
CDR3aa: CASSLSGYSGNTIYF

d_gene: TRBD2
v_gene: TRBV29-1
j_gene: TRBJ2-5
CDR3aa: CSVIPGTSGGETQYF

d_gene: .
v_gene: TRBV27
j_gene: TRBJ2-3
CDR3aa: CASSLQDPSTDTQYF

d_gene: .
v_gene: TRBV6-4
j_gene: TRBJ2-5
CDR3aa: CASSVSASGAQYF

d_gene: .
v_gene: TRBV29-1
j_gene: TRBJ2-3
CDR3aa: CSVGGVRGTDTQYF

d_gene: .
v_gene: TRBV28
j_gene: TRBJ2-2
CDR3aa: CASSPRGLGYTGELFF

d_gene: .
v_gene: TRBV6-5
j_gene: TRBJ1-2
CDR3aa: CASSRSRIGYGYTF

d_gene: .
v_gene: TRBV7-2
j_gene: TRBJ2-7
CDR3aa: CASSPKLEWTGEQYF

d_gene: .
v_gene: TRBV5-1
j_gene: TRBJ2-3
CDR3aa: CASRGMGGSDTQYF

d_gene: .
v_gene: TRBV11-2
j_gene: TRBJ1-1
CDR3aa: CASSLDRQGEAFF

d_gene: TRBD1
v_gene: TRBV4-3
j_gene: TRBJ2-7
CDR3aa: CASSQDHGTGIYEQYF

d_gene: .
v_gene: TRBV5-1
j_gene: TRBJ2-3
CDR3aa: CASRRGLPSTDTQYF

d_gene: TRBD1
v_gene: TRBV9
j_gene: TRBJ1-2
CDR3aa: CASSVDTGVHGYTF

d_gene: TRBD1
v_gene: TRBV7-2
j_gene: TRBJ2-2
CDR3aa: CASSARGGSTGELFF

d_gene: .
v_gene: TRBV14
j_gene: TRBJ1-6
CDR3aa: CASSQDYRTYNSPLHF

d_gene: .
v_gene: TRBV5-1
j_gene: TRBJ1-1
CDR3aa: CASSPSPGRLDEAFF

d_gene: .
v_gene: TRBV6-6
j_gene: TRBJ1-5
CDR3aa: CASNHRQAGQPQHF

d_gene: .
v_gene: TRBV5-4
j_gene: TRBJ2-1
CDR3aa: CASSLQGGTYNEQFF

d_gene: .
v_gene: TRBV30
j_gene: TRBJ2-3
CDR3aa: CAWGEVSDTQYF

d_gene: TRBD1
v_gene: TRBV6-5
j_gene: TRBJ1-3
CDR3aa: CASSRTGAGNTIYF

d_gene: .
v_gene: TRBV6-1
j_gene: TRBJ1-3
CDR3aa: CASSVDTGYGNTIYF